This T cell receptor beta chain was identified during a study of blood T cell repertoires in COVID-19. About the research overall: The study drew acute and convalescent COVID-19 samples from the United States, Italy and Spain. Nucleic acid was either cDNA or gDNA, and it came from T cells, B-cell-depleted T cells, or PBMCs.

This clone was detected only once. Germline V gene data show CDR1 as KGHSH and CDR2 as LQKENI. The CDR3 sequence is 14 residues long. Losses at the gene ends were 4 bases for V and 0 bases for J; bases not matched to a gene: 2. Authors' processing steps: Using reference gene primer amplification, nucleated cell counts were estimated. This table comes from immunoSEQ multiplex PCR, and its TCRdb copy is limited to in-frame clones, with some not included. For V, J and clone size, that table is used; D and trimming come from the DNA. The sample lists about 58,000 clones, around 90% seen once, with 10% to 15% in the top ten.

The source is a man aged 55 to 70 with active COVID-19. What was sequenced was peripheral blood. The gene calls are TRBV18 and TRBJ1-1; 7 bases line up with TRBD1. In nucleotides, the CDR3 is TGTGCCAGCTCACAGGGACAGCTGAACACTGAAGCTTTCTTT. Translated, it gives CASSQGQLNTEAFF.